These T cell receptor beta chains were read from a single sample in a study of CD8+CD57+ T cells in acquired aplastic anemia. TCRdb re-analysed the reads in MiXCR, keeping a single row per CDR3 protein. The sample includes about 140,000 distinct CDR3 sequences, less than 45% of them seen just once. Sequenced sample: sorted CD4+, CD8+, or CD8+CD57+ T cells (not recorded which) from PBMCs. All receptors derive from a human donor in good health, serving as a control. Both conserved end residues are part of each CDR3. Fields, in order: V gene, J gene, D gene, CDR3 protein. The D gene is left open where the match is weak.

v_gene: TRBV3-1; j_gene: TRBJ2-5; d_gene: TRBD2; CDR3aa: CASSQASGGAWETQYF
v_gene: TRBV3-1; j_gene: TRBJ2-7; d_gene: NA; CDR3aa: CASSHDPSYEQYF
v_gene: TRBV6-6; j_gene: TRBJ1-1; d_gene: NA; CDR3aa: CASSYGSVGTNTEAFF
v_gene: TRBV24-1; j_gene: TRBJ2-7; d_gene: NA; CDR3aa: CATSDPGVPYEQYF
v_gene: TRBV28; j_gene: TRBJ1-6; d_gene: TRBD1; CDR3aa: CASSPDRDTYNSPLHF
v_gene: TRBV7-2; j_gene: TRBJ2-1; d_gene: TRBD2; CDR3aa: CASSKRGGDGPHNEQFF
v_gene: TRBV10-3; j_gene: TRBJ1-2; d_gene: NA; CDR3aa: CAISEGRENYGYTF
v_gene: TRBV29-1; j_gene: TRBJ1-2; d_gene: NA; CDR3aa: CSVGQTNYGYTF
v_gene: TRBV20-1; j_gene: TRBJ1-4; d_gene: NA; CDR3aa: CSGLQGVEKLFF
v_gene: TRBV3-1; j_gene: TRBJ1-2; d_gene: TRBD1; CDR3aa: CASSPGQGLDYGYTF
v_gene: TRBV9; j_gene: TRBJ1-2; d_gene: NA; CDR3aa: CASSLNREGYTF
v_gene: TRBV4-2; j_gene: TRBJ2-7; d_gene: TRBD1; CDR3aa: CASSQDRGEQYF
v_gene: TRBV29-1; j_gene: TRBJ1-4; d_gene: NA; CDR3aa: CSVRRGTNEKLFF
v_gene: TRBV20-1; j_gene: TRBJ1-6; d_gene: NA; CDR3aa: CSARDYRDYNSPLHF
v_gene: TRBV4-1; j_gene: TRBJ1-6; d_gene: TRBD1; CDR3aa: CASSQWTGQNSPLHF